The next 24 T cell receptor beta chains were all read from a single sample in a study of cytomegalovirus exposure and HLA in healthy donors. It was with 60 Vbeta and 13 Jbeta primers that the PCR ran. Assay used: immunoSEQ multiplex PCR; TCRdb lists only in-frame clones, some missing. The sample contains 150,000 to 200,000 clones, approximately 80% of which appear only once. Sequences were obtained from PBMCs. These receptors all stem from a young woman in good health and CMV-seropositive.

The chain links TRBV7-9 to TRBJ1-1, with D possibly TRBD1 on 5 matching bases. This CDR3 contains 14 residues. Germline CDR1 SEHNR, CDR2 FQNEAQ (reference sequence). The V and J ends lost 2 bases and 6 bases respectively, with 13 bases between them. The CDR3 reads CASSLRGAGAEAFF. Written as DNA, the CDR3 is TGTGCCAGCAGCTTAAGAGGGGCGGGGGCTGAAGCTTTCTTT.

The gene calls are TRBV28 and TRBJ2-3; D might be TRBD1 (5 bases). The CDR3 is 17 residues long. Germline CDR1 reads MDHEN; CDR2 reads SYDVKM. Trimming took off 5 bases at V and 2 bases at J, with 20 bases between the two ends. The CDR3, as DNA: TGTGCCAGCAGTCCCCCCCGGGCGGACATTAACACAGATACGCAGTATTTT. It yields the protein CASSPPRADINTDTQYF. The complete variable domain, with remaining parts taken from reference TRBV28 and TRBJ2-3, reads DVKVTQSSRYLVKRTGEKVFLECVQDMDHENMFWYRQDPGLGLRLIYFSYDVKMKEKGDIPEGYSVSREKKERFSLILESASTNQTSMYLCASSPPRADINTDTQYFGPGTRLTVL.

This chain links TRBV10-3 with TRBJ1-3, with D unclear. The germline V and J ends were trimmed by 6 bases and 4 bases, with 4 bases remaining between them. The CDR3 is 11 amino acids. CDR1 ENHRY and CDR2 SYGVKD come from the germline V gene. The CDR3 sequence is CAISTGNTIYF. DNA for the CDR3: TGTGCCATCAGCACAGGAAACACCATATATTTT.

This clone has more than one count but fewer than ten. The chain is built from TRBV5-1 and TRBJ1-1; TRBD1 matches at 7 bases. CDR1 and CDR2 from the germline V gene are SGHRS and YFSETQ. The CDR3 has 14 amino acids. The junction had 0 bases not matched to a gene; V was cut back by 0 bases and J by 1 base. CDR3 in amino acids: CASSLDRGNTEAFF. In nucleotides, the CDR3 is TGCGCCAGCAGCTTGGACAGGGGGAACACTGAAGCTTTCTTT.

The genes are TRBV7-6 and TRBJ1-1, with TRBD1 matching 7 bases. The ends lost 5 bases at V and 1 base at J; junction bases unmatched: 10. The CDR3 covers 16 residues. CDR1 is SGHVS and CDR2 is FNYEAQ in the germline V gene. The chain's CDR3 is CASSHPPGTENTEAFF. For the CDR3, the DNA is TGTGCCAGCAGCCACCCCCCGGGGACAGAGAACACTGAAGCTTTCTTT.

This chain uses TRBV10-3 with TRBJ2-5; the match to TRBD2 covers 14 bases. CDR1 and CDR2 from the germline V gene are ENHRY and SYGVKD. The CDR3 contains 17 residues. V was pared by 2 bases and J by 5 bases, with 7 bases of the junction left unmatched. The CDR3 DNA is TGTGCCATCAGTGAGCCGGGACTAGCGGGGGTCGGTGAGACCCAGTACTTC. Encoded protein: CAISEPGLAGVGETQYF.

V gene TRBV7-2 combines with J gene TRBJ1-2, with D possibly being TRBD1 (5 bases). The CDR3 has 13 amino acids. The V end lost 5 bases, the J end lost 12 bases, and 19 bases lay between the germline ends. The germline V gene has CDR1 SGHTA and CDR2 FQGNSA. The CDR3 nucleotides are TGTGCCAGCAGCCCAGGGCCAGCCTTGTCAGACACCTTC. Translation: CASSPGPALSDTF.

This chain links TRBV4-2 with TRBJ1-4, with no clear D. Deletions cut 1 base from V and 8 bases from J, with 11 bases between. CDR3 length: 14 amino acids. CDR1 LGHNA and CDR2 YNFKEQ come from the germline V gene. Here the CDR3 reads CASSQVPAQEKLFF. The CDR3 DNA sequence: TGTGCCAGCAGCCAAGTCCCAGCGCAGGAAAAACTGTTTTTT.

V gene TRBV7-6 combines with J gene TRBJ1-1; D unresolved. Germline V CDR1 and CDR2: SGHVS, FNYEAQ. V was trimmed by 5 bases and J by 4 bases, leaving 8 bases between them. The CDR3 has 12 residues. The CDR3 nucleotides are TGTGCCAGCAGCCGCGGGCGCACTGAAGCTTTCTTT. Protein product: CASSRGRTEAFF.

The CDR3 sequence is CASSPATGGLWTGELFF. DNA for the CDR3: TGTGCCAGCAGTCCCGCGACAGGGGGCTTGTGGACCGGGGAGCTGTTTTTT. The chain recombines TRBV27 with TRBJ2-2; 10 bases agree with TRBD1. The ends lost 5 bases at V and 5 bases at J; junction bases unmatched: 11. CDR1 is MNHEY and CDR2 is SMNVEV in the germline V gene (reference sequence). The CDR3 loop spans 17 amino acids.

The rearrangement joins TRBV2 to TRBJ2-2; 9 bases agree with TRBD2. Germline CDR1 and CDR2: SNHLY and FYNNEI. The CDR3 length is 15 residues. V gave up 5 bases and J gave up 4 bases; unmatched junction bases: 5. Here the CDR3 DNA reads TGTGCCAGCAGTCGACTAGCGGAGCCCACCGGGGAGCTGTTTTTT. This sequence encodes CASSRLAEPTGELFF. Combining the CDR3 with reference TRBV2 and TRBJ2-2 gives the whole variable domain EPEVTQTPSHQVTQMGQEVILRCVPISNHLYFYWYRQILGQKVEFLVSFYNNEISEKSEIFDDQFSVERPDGSNFTLKIRSTKLEDSAMYFCASSRLAEPTGELFFGEGSRLTVL.

The chain recombines TRBV15 with TRBJ1-5; D might be TRBD1 (5 bases). Trimming left V 3 bases short and J 6 bases short, with 15 bases between. The germline V gene encodes CDR1 LNHNV and CDR2 YYDKDF (reference sequence). The CDR3 extends over 15 amino acids. The CDR3 DNA reads as TGTGCCACCAGCAGCTTGTGGGGGGGGACTCAGCCCCAGCATTTT. Protein product: CATSSLWGGTQPQHF.

This chain uses TRBV4-1 with TRBJ1-1; unclear D gene. Trimming took 0 bases from V and 10 from J, leaving 15 bases between them. The CDR3 contains 14 residues. Germline loops: CDR1 MGHRA, CDR2 YSYEKL. CDR3 sequence: CASSQDRTARRAFF. The CDR3 DNA follows: TGCGCCAGCAGCCAAGATCGAACAGCCCGTCGAGCTTTCTTT.

This clone was seen a few times. The V and J genes are TRBV5-1 and TRBJ2-3; the match to TRBD2 covers 12 bases. The CDR3 is 17 amino acids. CDR1 is SGHRS, CDR2 YFSETQ, per germline. V trimming: 3 bases; J trimming: 2 bases; junction bases outside the gene matches: 7. CDR3 sequence: CASSSGLAGPSTDTQYF. For the CDR3, the DNA is TGCGCCAGCAGCTCCGGACTAGCGGGACCCTCCACAGATACGCAGTATTTT.

The V call is TRBV11-2, the J call TRBJ1-5, with D possibly matching TRBD1 (5 bases). The CDR3 extends over 14 amino acids. The germline V gene has CDR1 SGHAT and CDR2 FQNNGV. The V end lost 3 bases, the J end lost 1 base, and 7 bases lay between the germline ends. Written as DNA, the CDR3 is TGTGCCAGCAGCTTGGGGCGAAGCAATCAGCCCCAGCATTTT. Amino acid sequence: CASSLGRSNQPQHF.

This clone came up a few times. The chain uses TRBV5-4 and TRBJ1-1; a weak D match, TRBD1 (5 bases). Trimming left V 1 base short and J 11 bases short, with 21 bases between. Looked up from germline, CDR1 is SGHNT and CDR2 is YYREEE (reference sequence). The CDR3 loop spans 15 amino acids. CDR3 protein: CASSLPLGGSKKAFF. The DNA of the CDR3 is TGTGCCAGCAGCTTGCCCTTGGGGGGAAGTAAAAAGGCTTTCTTT.

J is TRBJ2-7 and V is TRBV20-1; weak D call: TRBD2 (5 bases). The length of the CDR3 is 11 residues. Trimming pared 6 bases from V and 7 bases from J, leaving 13 bases between. The V gene's germline CDR1 is DFQATT and CDR2 SNEGSKA (reference sequence). The CDR3 DNA reads TGCAGTGCCGGGCGGGTCGGAGAGCAGTACTTC. Translated, it gives CSAGRVGEQYF.

The chain is built from TRBV21-1 and TRBJ1-2; TRBD1 is the table's D call and was not checked against the DNA. TRBV21-1 is listed as a pseudogene. This CDR3 has 14 amino acids. The CDR3: CASITGGGGYGYTF. CDR3 DNA sequence: TGTGCCAGCATAACAGGGGGCGGGGGCTATGGCTACACCTTC.

DNA of the CDR3: TGCGCCAGCAGCGCGGTCGTAGGGGCTGGGGCCAACGTCCTGACTTTC. Amino acids: CASSAVVGAGANVLTF. J is TRBJ2-6 and V is TRBV5-1, with D possibly being TRBD1 (5 bases). The V gene's germline CDR1 is SGHRS and CDR2 YFSETQ. V was cut by 4 bases and J by 2 bases, with 13 bases left in between. The CDR3 has 16 amino acids.

This sequence joins TRBV7-3 and TRBJ2-3; 12 positions match TRBD2. The length of the CDR3 is 19 residues. Germline assignment: CDR1 SGHTA and CDR2 FQGTGA. The V and J ends lost 4 bases and 6 bases, in that order; junction bases with no gene match: 17. The CDR3 region has the DNA TGTGCCAGCAGCTCCGGGACCTCTAGCGGGGGGGGGTTTGGGGATACGCAGTATTTT. This gives the protein CASSSGTSSGGGFGDTQYF. Variable domain in full (rest from reference TRBV7-3 and TRBJ2-3): GAGVSQTPSNKVTEKGKYVELRCDPISGHTALYWYRQSLGQGPEFLIYFQGTGAADDSGLPNDRFFAVRPEGSVSTLKIQRTERGDSAVYLCASSSGTSSGGGFGDTQYFGPGTRLTVL.

In its sample, this clone was seen a few times. This chain connects TRBV11-2 to TRBJ2-2, with 7 bases aligning to TRBD1. The germline V gene has CDR1 SGHAT and CDR2 FQNNGV. V dropped 5 bases and J dropped 5; count of bases not matched to a gene: 11. CDR3 size: 16 residues. CDR3 region: CASSQPRDSLTGELFF. As DNA, the CDR3 is TGTGCCAGCAGCCAACCCCGGGACAGCTTGACCGGGGAGCTGTTTTTT.

The chain couples TRBV9 to TRBJ2-3, with 13 bases fitting TRBD2. Germline loops: CDR1 SGDLS, CDR2 YYNGEE. V lost 0 bases, J lost 3 bases, and 10 bases stayed unmatched. This CDR3 has 19 amino acids. The CDR3, as DNA: TGTGCCAGCAGCGTAGTGGTACTAGCGGGGGGGAGAGGGACAGATACGCAGTATTTT. It yields the protein CASSVVVLAGGRGTDTQYF. The full variable domain, its missing parts supplied by reference TRBV9 and TRBJ2-3, is DSGVTQTPKHLITATGQRVTLRCSPRSGDLSVYWYQQSLDQGLQFLIQYYNGEERAKGNILERFSAQQFPDLHSELNLSSLELGDSALYFCASSVVVLAGGRGTDTQYFGPGTRLTVL.

The CDR3 region has the DNA TGTGCCAGCAGTGATCCGGGACAGGGTTCCTACGAGCAGTACTTC. This sequence encodes CASSDPGQGSYEQYF. The gene calls are TRBV2 and TRBJ2-7, with 9 bases that match TRBD1. The germline CDR1 and CDR2 sequences are SNHLY and FYNNEI. The CDR3 is 15 amino acids. V lost 3 bases, J lost 1 base, and 4 bases stayed unmatched.

The genes are TRBV4-3 and TRBJ1-4; D gene uncertain. V lost 3 bases and J 8 bases, leaving 16 bases between the germline ends. Germline V lookup: CDR1 LGHNA, CDR2 YSLEER. CDR3 length: 15 amino acids. The CDR3, as DNA: TGCGCCAGCAGCCAGCTGACGGGGTCAGAGGAAAAACTGTTTTTT. Protein sequence: CASSQLTGSEEKLFF.